The 24 T cell receptor beta chains below were found in one sample sequenced in a study of blood T cell repertoires in COVID-19. Assay used: immunoSEQ multiplex PCR; TCRdb lists only in-frame clones, some missing. The table shows under 300,000 clones, with more than 65% occurring only once. Sequenced sample: peripheral blood. The receptors derive from a woman aged 40 to 50 with active or convalescent COVID-19.

V usage is TRBV14 and J usage is TRBJ1-1; the D is unclear. Trimming removed 3 bases from V and 9 bases from J, with 8 bases in between. The CDR3 consists of 11 residues. Germline V gives CDR1 SGHDN, CDR2 FVKESK. The CDR3 region has the DNA TGTGCCAGCAGCCACGGACTGCAAGCTTTCTTT. Protein: CASSHGLQAFF.

This chain joins TRBV2 and TRBJ1-2; D uncertain. Trimming took off 6 bases at V and 2 bases at J, with 7 bases between the two ends. Germline CDR1 and CDR2: SNHLY and FYNNEI. The CDR3 totals 12 residues. CDR3 nucleotide sequence: TGTGCCAGCAGATCAGGCAACTATGGCTACACCTTC. This translates into CASRSGNYGYTF.

This chain uses TRBV7-2 with TRBJ2-3; 11 bases are a match to TRBD2. The germline V gene encodes CDR1 SGHTA and CDR2 FQGNSA. With 5 bases clipped from V and 6 bases from J, the junction kept 4 bases outside the gene matches. The CDR3 is 14 residues long. The CDR3 bases are TGTGCCAGCAGCCCTAGGACTAGCGGGGATACGCAGTATTTT. Its protein is CASSPRTSGDTQYF.

This clone was seen only once. V usage is TRBV29-1 and J usage is TRBJ1-2; the match to TRBD1 covers 8 bases. V trimming: 5 bases; J trimming: 0 bases; junction bases outside the gene matches: 5. The CDR3 has 14 residues. CDR1 and CDR2 (germline): SQVTM, ANQGSEA. The CDR3 loop reads CSVLAGGANYGYTF. In DNA form, the CDR3 reads TGCAGCGTTCTCGCAGGGGGCGCTAACTATGGCTACACCTTC.

This chain uses TRBV9 with TRBJ1-4, with D possibly matching TRBD1 (5 bases). The V gene lost 4 bases and the J gene lost 8 bases, with 21 bases spanning the gap. This CDR3 is built from 16 residues. The germline V gene has CDR1 SGDLS and CDR2 YYNGEE. The CDR3 protein is CASSLPRGQGREKLFF. DNA of the CDR3: TGTGCCAGCAGCCTCCCCCGTGGGCAGGGAAGGGAAAAACTGTTTTTT.

The chain has TRBV7-9 and TRBJ2-5; possibly TRBD1 for D (5 bases). Per the germline V gene, CDR1 is SEHNR and CDR2 is FQNEAQ (reference sequence). The ends were cut back, 1 base at V and 4 bases at J, with 10 bases in the middle. The CDR3 totals 14 residues. The DNA of the CDR3 is TGTGCCAGCAGCTTAGGAATCAGGGCAGAGACCCAGTACTTC. It specifies CASSLGIRAETQYF.

CDR3 nucleotide sequence: TGTGCCAGCTCACCGGGGCGGAGTCAAGAGACCCAGTACTTC. It translates to CASSPGRSQETQYF. The chain carries TRBV18 and TRBJ2-5; TRBD1 is a possible D gene (5 bases). Per the germline V gene, CDR1 is KGHSH and CDR2 is LQKENI. CDR3 size: 14 residues. The V end lost 3 bases, the J end lost 2 bases, and 10 bases lay between the germline ends. Together with reference TRBV18 and TRBJ2-5, the CDR3 gives the full variable domain: NAGVMQNPRHLVRRRGQEARLRCSPMKGHSHVYWYRQLPEEGLKFMVYLQKENIIDESGMPKERFSAEFPKEGPSILRIQQVVRGDSAAYFCASSPGRSQETQYFGPGTRLLVL.

The chain employs TRBV7-9 and TRBJ1-1; D unclear. Trimming left V 2 bases short and J 3 bases short, with 19 bases between. CDR3 size: 17 residues. Germline V lookup: CDR1 SEHNR, CDR2 FQNEAQ (reference sequence). The CDR3 spells CASSLIVGPRVDTEAFF. Written as DNA, the CDR3 is TGTGCCAGCAGCTTAATAGTGGGTCCCCGGGTGGACACTGAAGCTTTCTTT.

This chain joins TRBV10-3 and TRBJ2-1; the D gene is possibly TRBD1 (5 bases). V lost 2 bases, J lost 8 bases, and 10 bases lay in between. CDR1 and CDR2 from the germline V gene are ENHRY and SYGVKD. This CDR3 has 13 amino acids. The CDR3 here is CAISEGAGDEQFF. For the CDR3, the DNA is TGTGCCATCAGTGAGGGGGCTGGGGATGAGCAGTTCTTC.

This clone came up once. Sequence at one end of the junction differs from germline and may be a read error. The gene calls are TRBV11-2 and TRBJ1-5; D is perhaps TRBD1 (5 bases). This CDR3 contains 15 residues. Germline loops: CDR1 SGHAT, CDR2 FQNNGV. The CDR3: CASSVDSQSNQPQHF. In DNA form, the CDR3 reads TGTGCCAGCAGCGTAGACAGTCAGAGCAATCAGCCCCAGCATTTT.

This chain joins TRBV10-3 and TRBJ2-2; 8 nucleotides align to TRBD1. The V gene end was trimmed by 0 bases and the J gene end by 4 bases; junction bases not matched to a gene: 10. CDR3 size: 18 residues. CDR1 and CDR2 (germline): ENHRY, SYGVKD. The CDR3 loop is CAISESGAQGAGTGELFF. CDR3 bases: TGTGCCATCAGTGAGTCTGGTGCCCAGGGGGCGGGCACCGGGGAGCTGTTTTTT.

The chain uses TRBV15 and TRBJ2-2; D might be TRBD2 (6 bases). V was trimmed by 6 bases and J by 5 bases, leaving 16 bases between them. The germline V gene encodes CDR1 LNHNV and CDR2 YYDKDF (reference sequence). This CDR3 region has 15 residues. The CDR3 here is CATRETRGRTGELFF. The CDR3 DNA sequence: TGTGCCACCAGAGAGACTAGGGGCCGAACCGGGGAGCTGTTTTTT.

In this sample, this clone turned up once. The chain carries TRBV9 and TRBJ2-2, with D possibly matching TRBD2 (7 bases). This CDR3 has 18 amino acids. The V gene's germline CDR1 is SGDLS and CDR2 YYNGEE. V lost 0 bases to trimming and J lost 4 bases, with 19 bases between them. In DNA form, the CDR3 reads TGTGCCAGCAGCGTAGTCCCCCCGGCGGGGGCCGTCACCGGGGAGCTGTTTTTT. Its translation is CASSVVPPAGAVTGELFF.

The V call is TRBV6-6, the J call TRBJ1-6; 9 bases fit TRBD1. The CDR3 totals 13 residues. CDR1 MNHNY and CDR2 SVGAGI come from the germline V gene (reference sequence). V was pared by 7 bases and J by 6 bases, with 1 base of the junction left unmatched. The CDR3 nucleotides are TGTGCCAGCATGGGACAGGGTAATTCACCCCTCCACTTT. Encoded protein: CASMGQGNSPLHF.

The chain carries TRBV29-1 and TRBJ1-2; 8 nucleotides agree with TRBD1. V gave up 4 bases and J gave up 0 bases; unmatched junction bases: 4. CDR1 is SQVTM, CDR2 ANQGSEA, per germline. This CDR3 is built from 14 residues. CDR3 sequence reads: CSVGQGPTNYGYTF. The CDR3 DNA sequence: TGCAGCGTTGGACAGGGGCCTACTAACTATGGCTACACCTTC. Full variable domain (outside the CDR3, taken from reference TRBV29-1 and TRBJ1-2): SAVISQKPSRDICQRGTSLTIQCQVDSQVTMMFWYRQQPGQSLTLIATANQGSEATYESGFVIDKFPISRPNLTFSTLTVSNMSPEDSSIYLCSVGQGPTNYGYTFGSGTRLTVV.

As regards this clone: One end of the junction varies from germline; a read error may be responsible. This rearrangement joins TRBV7-2 to TRBJ2-5; D is possibly TRBD1 (5 bases). CDR3 size: 12 residues. Germline V gene data show CDR1 as SGHTA and CDR2 as FQGNSA. This CDR3 is CASRLGAGSTYF. The DNA of the CDR3 is TGTGCCAGCAGATTAGGGGCTGGTTCGACGTACTTC.

The chain joins TRBV11-1 to TRBJ1-1, with TRBD1 matching over 10 bases. This CDR3 comprises 16 residues. V lost 5 bases, J lost 10 bases, and 16 bases stayed unmatched. Germline V gene lookup returns CDR1 SGHAT and CDR2 FQDESV (reference sequence). Here the CDR3 DNA reads TGTGCCAGCAGCCGAGTGGGCGACAGGGGGCCGTCCCGAGCTTTCTTT. The encoded protein is CASSRVGDRGPSRAFF.

This clone has just a few counts. This chain connects TRBV6-4 to TRBJ2-1; no clear D gene. Trimming took 3 bases from V and 6 from J, leaving 6 bases between them. From germline, CDR1 is MRHNA and CDR2 SNTAGT. The CDR3 loop spans 12 amino acids. The CDR3 sequence: CASSDYSNEQFF. CDR3 in DNA: TGTGCCAGCAGTGATTACAGCAATGAGCAGTTCTTC.

The chain employs TRBV6-5 and TRBJ2-7; D is possibly TRBD1 (6 bases). The CDR3 loop spans 13 amino acids. Germline V gene data show CDR1 as MNHEY and CDR2 as SVGAGI. The germline V and J ends were trimmed by 5 bases and 7 bases, with 15 bases remaining between them. The CDR3 reads CASSLAAGVEQYV. CDR3 bases: TGTGCCAGCAGTCTTGCGGCAGGGGTGGAGCAGTACGTC.

The rearrangement joins TRBV5-6 to TRBJ1-1; TRBD1 agrees at 8 bases. This CDR3 has 16 amino acids. The V gene end was trimmed by 5 bases and the J gene end by 1 base; junction bases not matched to a gene: 10. Germline V lookup: CDR1 SGHDT, CDR2 YYEEEE. The CDR3 nucleotides are TGTGCCAGCAGTCCGATAGTGGACAGGGCGAACACTGAAGCTTTCTTT. Translated, it gives CASSPIVDRANTEAFF.

The chain has TRBV18 and TRBJ1-1, with 8 nucleotides matching TRBD1. Germline CDR1 KGHSH, CDR2 LQKENI. This CDR3 comprises 17 residues. Losses at the gene ends were 2 bases for V and 4 bases for J; bases not matched to a gene: 12. The CDR3 loop is CASSPSTQGASGTEAFF. CDR3 nucleotides: TGTGCCAGCTCACCATCAACGCAGGGGGCTAGTGGCACTGAAGCTTTCTTT.

V and J are TRBV13 and TRBJ1-4; 12 nucleotides line up with TRBD1. Germline lookup yields CDR1 PRHDT and CDR2 FYEKMQ (reference sequence). This CDR3 contains 19 residues. The ends lost 9 bases at V and 3 bases at J; junction bases unmatched: 17. For the CDR3, the DNA is TGTGCCAGTTCGGAGGGTGGGACAGGGGGCGTAGAAGCTAATGAAAAACTGTTTTTT. Translating it yields CASSEGGTGGVEANEKLFF.

In this sample, this clone turned up a few times. CDR3 DNA sequence: TGTGCCAGCAGGTTCCGGGGAAAGAGTGGCTACACCTTC. Its protein product is CASRFRGKSGYTF. V usage is TRBV5-8 and J usage is TRBJ1-2; the D is unclear. Germline-derived CDR1 and CDR2 are SGHTS and YDEGEE. Trimming took 5 bases from V and 7 from J, leaving 15 bases between them. The CDR3 covers 13 residues.

This rearrangement joins TRBV2 to TRBJ1-5; D perhaps matches TRBD1 (6 bases). Between the trimmed V and J ends, which lost 4 bases and 3 bases, there was a span of 10 bases. Germline CDR1 and CDR2: SNHLY and FYNNEI. This CDR3 has 14 residues. The CDR3 sequence: CASSVSGVNQPQHF. CDR3 coding DNA: TGTGCCAGCAGTGTATCAGGGGTCAATCAGCCCCAGCATTTT. Full variable domain (outside the CDR3, taken from reference TRBV2 and TRBJ1-5): EPEVTQTPSHQVTQMGQEVILRCVPISNHLYFYWYRQILGQKVEFLVSFYNNEISEKSEIFDDQFSVERPDGSNFTLKIRSTKLEDSAMYFCASSVSGVNQPQHFGDGTRLSIL.